A selection of T cell receptor beta chains follows, all from one sample in a study of shared clonotypes between healthy human individuals. Sequencing used immunoSEQ multiplex PCR; TCRdb keeps in-frame clones, though not all of them. Among some 1.4 million clones listed, roughly 97% were seen once. The sequenced sample consisted of naive CD4+ T cells sorted from blood. The receptor source for this set is a man aged 30 to 45 in good health. Both conserved end residues are part of each CDR3. The D gene is left open where the match is weak. For some rows the clone size is stated as once, few or many, or as a class when expanded; others skip it.

j_gene,abundance,d_gene,v_gene,CDR3nt,CDR3aa
TRBJ2-2,.,.,TRBV20-1,TGCAGTGCTAGAGGGTCCGGGGAGCTGTTTTTT,CSARGSGELFF
TRBJ2-5,.,.,TRBV15,TGTGCCACCAGCAGAGACTTGGGGCATGCTGGAGAGACCCAGTACTTC,CATSRDLGHAGETQYF
TRBJ2-1,.,.,TRBV5-1,TGCGCCAGCAGCGTGATTGGGGTCAATGAGCAGTTCTTC,CASSVIGVNEQFF
TRBJ2-2,.,TRBD2,TRBV5-1,TGCGCCAGCAGCTTCAGCGGGAGGGCCGCAGGGGAGCTGTTTTTT,CASSFSGRAAGELFF
TRBJ2-3,once,.,TRBV5-1,TGCGCCAGCAGCTTGGAGGGCCCCCCTAGCACAGATACGCAGTATTTT,CASSLEGPPSTDTQYF
TRBJ2-2,.,.,TRBV14,TGTGCCAGCAGCCAAGTGATCACCGGGGAGCTGTTTTTT,CASSQVITGELFF
TRBJ2-1,.,TRBD2,TRBV7-9,TGTGCCAGCAGCTTACCGACTAGCGGGAGGCAGAGGAATGAGCAGTTCTTC,CASSLPTSGRQRNEQFF
TRBJ2-2,.,.,TRBV19,TGTGCCAGTAGTCCCGACTCCGGGACGCAAGCGAACACCGGGGAGCTGTTTTTT,CASSPDSGTQANTGELFF
TRBJ1-2,few,.,TRBV7-2,TGTGCCAGCACCTTAGCACCGAATGGCTACACCTTC,CASTLAPNGYTF
TRBJ1-1,.,.,TRBV15,TGTGCCACCAGCCCACGAATTGAGGGGGGTGAAGCTTTCTTT,CATSPRIEGGEAFF
TRBJ1-1,.,.,TRBV18,TGTGCCAGCTCACCCGATAGGGGGACCACTGAAGCTTTCTTT,CASSPDRGTTEAFF
TRBJ2-5,.,TRBD2,TRBV9,TGTGCCAGCAGCGTTCGGGCGGGAGGGGGTGAGACCCAGTACTTC,CASSVRAGGGETQYF
TRBJ2-1,.,.,TRBV5-8,TGTGCCAGCACCAACCGATTACAGGGAGAGCAGTTCTTC,CASTNRLQGEQFF
TRBJ1-2,.,.,TRBV5-1,TGCGCCAGCAGCTTGAGGGGGGACCAGGACTATGGCTACACCTTC,CASSLRGDQDYGYTF
TRBJ2-1,.,TRBD2,TRBV7-2,TGTGCCAGCAGCTCAGGGACTAGCGGGGCCCTGGGTGAGCAGTTCTTC,CASSSGTSGALGEQFF
TRBJ2-1,.,.,TRBV14,TGTGCCAGCAGCCAAGACCAGGGACGGTTCGAGCAGTTCTTC,CASSQDQGRFEQFF
TRBJ2-1,.,TRBD1,TRBV18,TGTGCCAGCTCACCACCCGAGGGGGCAGTATACAATGAGCAGTTCTTC,CASSPPEGAVYNEQFF
TRBJ2-5,few,.,TRBV14,TGTGCCAGCAGCCAAGGGGGGACCCAGTACTTC,CASSQGGTQYF
TRBJ2-2,.,TRBD2,TRBV7-9,TGTGCCAGCAGCTTACTAGCGGGAGGCACCGGGGAGCTGTTTTTT,CASSLLAGGTGELFF
TRBJ2-1,once,.,TRBV6-5,TGTGCCAGCAGTTACGGCCGTGTGGCCGATGAGCAGTTCTTC,CASSYGRVADEQFF